This T cell receptor (beta chain) emerged from a study of cytomegalovirus exposure and HLA in healthy donors. Trimming pared 6 bases from V and 5 bases from J, leaving 17 bases between. There are 14 residues in the CDR3. Germline CDR1 MNHEY, CDR2 SMNVEV (reference sequence). The PCR contained 60 Vbeta and 13 Jbeta primers. Repertoires were generated with immunoSEQ multiplex PCR, while TCRdb's copy carries only in-frame clones and drops some. The table shows fewer than 250,000 clones, with around 83% occurring only once. The sequence was collected from a woman between 50 and 59 years old in good health and CMV-seropositive. The V and J genes are TRBV27 and TRBJ2-7; D perhaps matches TRBD2 (6 bases). Sequencing was carried out using PBMCs. The CDR3 coding sequence is TGTGCCAGCAGCCCGAAATTTGGAGGGCACGAGCAGTACTTC. Protein sequence: CASSPKFGGHEQYF.